This T cell receptor beta chain was found in a study of T cells after posttransplantation cyclophosphamide. Study conclusions and caveats: Tissue-infiltrating T cells from skin or gut overlapped little with blood T cells. Later post-transplant blood repertoires were often dominated by donor CD8+ memory clones.

Note on this clone: Its antigen remains unidentified.

On the day of bone marrow donation, the related graft donor provided peripheral blood. The CDR3 runs to 15 residues. Trimming took 5 bases from V and 2 from J; bases not matched to a gene: 5. Germline V gene sequence: CDR1 SGHTA, CDR2 FQGNSA. Clones were sequenced by immunoSEQ multiplex PCR, and TCRdb holds only the in-frame ones, with some missing. The sample includes about 37,000 clones, none of them occurring once. Sequences were obtained from PBMCs. The TCR sequence derives from a man aged 25 to 45 in good health and a related stem cell transplant donor. The rearrangement joins TRBV7-2 to TRBJ2-5; 10 nucleotides line up with TRBD1. In DNA form, the CDR3 reads TGTGCCAGCAGCGGACGGACAGGGGGTCAAGAGACCCAGTACTTC. This translates into CASSGRTGGQETQYF.